Presented here are 28 T cell receptor beta chains from one specimen sequenced in a study of cytomegalovirus exposure and HLA in healthy donors. PCR employed 60 Vbeta and 13 Jbeta primers. Generated by immunoSEQ multiplex PCR, the TCRdb table keeps only in-frame clones and is missing some. The sample lists about 160,000 clones; roughly 80% were seen once. Sequencing was carried out using PBMCs. Receptor source: a human donor in good health.

The genes are TRBV14 and TRBJ2-2; D ambiguous. CDR1 and CDR2 from the germline V gene are SGHDN and FVKESK. V lost 0 bases to trimming and J lost 7 bases, with 6 bases between them. The CDR3 is 13 amino acids. CDR3 residues: CASSQDESGELFF. The CDR3 nucleotides read TGTGCCAGCAGCCAAGATGAGAGCGGGGAGCTGTTTTTT.

This clone was observed a few times. This chain links TRBV6-5 with TRBJ2-1, with 9 bases aligning to TRBD1. This CDR3 is built from 14 residues. Trimming cost V 6 bases and J 7 bases; bases outside gene matches: 7. The germline V gene encodes CDR1 MNHEY and CDR2 SVGAGI. The CDR3 loop reads CASSRTGARNEQFF. The CDR3 DNA reads TGTGCCAGCAGCAGGACAGGGGCGCGGAATGAGCAGTTCTTC.

The chain joins TRBV4-3 to TRBJ2-3; 7 bases map to TRBD2. Germline values: CDR1 LGHNA, CDR2 YSLEER. Trimming took 0 bases from V and 1 from J; bases not matched to a gene: 7. The CDR3 runs to 17 residues. The CDR3: CASSQDHGGRGTDTQYF. The DNA for the CDR3 is TGCGCCAGCAGCCAAGATCACGGAGGGAGGGGCACAGATACGCAGTATTTT.

This chain links TRBV7-6 with TRBJ2-5; TRBD2 matches 8 bases. CDR1 and CDR2 from the germline V gene are SGHVS and FNYEAQ. V shed 5 bases and J 5 bases; nucleotides not matched to a gene: 10. The CDR3 sequence is 15 residues long. CDR3 DNA sequence: TGTGCCAGCAGCCCGATAAGGACTAGCTACGAGACCCAGTACTTC. Amino acid sequence: CASSPIRTSYETQYF.

This clone was seen a handful of times. This chain joins TRBV5-1 and TRBJ2-2; 9 nucleotides agree with TRBD2. The V segment lost 0 bases and the J segment 7 bases; nucleotides outside the gene matches: 10. The CDR3 totals 17 residues. The V gene's germline CDR1 is SGHRS and CDR2 YFSETQ. For the CDR3, the DNA is TGCGCCAGCAGCTTGGTTCCCGCGGGGGGGCCCGGCGGGGAGCTGTTTTTT. Translation: CASSLVPAGGPGGELFF. The entire variable domain, with the rest obtained from reference TRBV5-1 and TRBJ2-2, is as follows: KAGVTQTPRYLIKTRGQQVTLSCSPISGHRSVSWYQQTPGQGLQFLFEYFSETQRNKGNFPGRFSGRQFSNSRSEMNVSTLELGDSALYLCASSLVPAGGPGGELFFGEGSRLTVL.

This clone showed up just a few times. The V and J genes are TRBV11-3 and TRBJ2-2; D is uncertain. The CDR3 length is 15 residues. The V gene's germline CDR1 is SGHNT and CDR2 YENEEA. Trimming took 5 bases from V and 3 from J, leaving 13 bases between them. The CDR3 DNA is TGTGCCAGCAGCCCCCTCCCGCAGTACACCGGGGAGCTGTTTTTT. Amino acid sequence: CASSPLPQYTGELFF. Using reference TRBV11-3 and TRBJ2-2 for the parts outside the CDR3, the full variable domain is EAGVVQSPRYKIIEKKQPVAFWCNPISGHNTLYWYLQNLGQGPELLIRYENEEAVDDSQLPKDRFSAERLKGVDSTLKIQPAELGDSAVYLCASSPLPQYTGELFFGEGSRLTVL.

Concerning this clone: An end of the junction differs from the germline gene, which may be a read error. The CDR3 coding sequence is TGTGCAGCAAGCCGGGACAGGGGTTATGGCTACCCCTTC. Translated: CAASRDRGYGYPF. The chain has TRBV6-5 and TRBJ1-2; TRBD1 matches at 10 bases. Per the germline V gene, CDR1 is MNHEY and CDR2 is SVGAGI. This CDR3 is built from 13 residues.

This clone was seen more than once but under ten times. The chain joins TRBV4-1 to TRBJ2-1; TRBD2 is a possible D gene (6 bases). CDR1 and CDR2 from the germline V gene are MGHRA and YSYEKL. The CDR3 consists of 14 residues. Trimming took off 2 bases at V and 9 bases at J, with 14 bases between the two ends. The CDR3 sequence is CASSQRGTPTEQFF. CDR3 nucleotides: TGCGCCAGCAGCCAACGGGGGACTCCCACTGAGCAGTTCTTC.

This clone was seen only once. The chain uses TRBV9 and TRBJ2-3; 10 bases match TRBD2. V was pared by 3 bases and J by 3 bases, with 4 bases of the junction left unmatched. The CDR3 totals 15 residues. Germline CDR1 is SGDLS and CDR2 is YYNGEE. The CDR3 sequence: CASSEGSGGTDTQYF. CDR3 bases: TGTGCCAGCAGCGAAGGTAGCGGGGGGACAGATACGCAGTATTTT.

This clone has a handful of counts. The V gene is TRBV5-6, the J gene TRBJ1-1; 7 bases are shared with TRBD1. CDR3 length: 13 amino acids. Germline lookup yields CDR1 SGHDT and CDR2 YYEEEE. Trimming took 4 bases from V and 5 from J; bases not matched to a gene: 5. The DNA of the CDR3 is TGTGCCAGCAGCCCCAGGGGGAGGACTGAAGCTTTCTTT. Residues: CASSPRGRTEAFF. The variable domain in full, with the rest retrieved from reference TRBV5-6 and TRBJ1-1, is DAGVTQSPTHLIKTRGQQVTLRCSPKSGHDTVSWYQQALGQGPQFIFQYYEEEERQRGNFPDRFSGHQFPNYSSELNVNALLLGDSALYLCASSPRGRTEAFFGQGTRLTVV.

V usage is TRBV7-6 and J usage is TRBJ2-7; TRBD1 aligns across 8 bases. The V segment lost 1 base and the J segment 4 bases; nucleotides outside the gene matches: 6. The length of the CDR3 is 15 residues. The V gene's germline CDR1 is SGHVS and CDR2 FNYEAQ. The CDR3 spells CASSLGGQVGYEQYF. In DNA, the CDR3 is TGTGCCAGCAGCTTAGGGGGACAGGTGGGATACGAGCAGTACTTC.

The J gene is TRBJ2-1, the V gene TRBV6-1; 10 nucleotides line up with TRBD1. CDR1 is MNHNS, CDR2 SASEGT, per germline. This CDR3 has 15 residues. After removal of 2 bases from V and 13 bases from J, the junction contained 11 bases not matched to a gene. The DNA of the CDR3 is TGTGCCAGCAGTGAAACCGGGACAGGGGCCCGCCCCCAGTTCTTC. Encoded protein: CASSETGTGARPQFF.

The rearrangement uses TRBV20-1 and TRBJ1-1; no clear D. Germline loops: CDR1 DFQATT, CDR2 SNEGSKA (reference sequence). The length of the CDR3 is 9 residues. This CDR3 reads CRADTEAFF. CDR3 sequence (DNA): TGCAGGGCCGACACTGAAGCTTTCTTT.

The V gene is TRBV7-2, the J gene TRBJ1-2; 7 bases fit TRBD1. CDR1 SGHTA and CDR2 FQGNSA come from the germline V gene. This CDR3 region has 14 residues. V was clipped by 4 bases and J by 5 bases; unmatched bases: 7. CDR3 amino acids: CASSSARDRYGYTF. In nucleotides, the CDR3 is TGTGCCAGCAGCTCGGCCCGGGACAGATATGGCTACACCTTC.

The chain has TRBV10-2 and TRBJ2-2; 12 nucleotides align to TRBD2. V lost 6 bases to trimming and J lost 7 bases; unmatched junction nucleotides: 9. The CDR3 loop spans 16 amino acids. Germline-derived CDR1 and CDR2 are WSHSY and SAAADI. CDR3 coding DNA: TGCGCCAGCAGCCCCGGACTAGCGGGGTGGGGCGGGGAGCTGTTTTTT. Translation: CASSPGLAGWGGELFF.

V and J are TRBV5-8 and TRBJ1-2, with 7 bases matching TRBD1. This CDR3 region has 17 residues. Trimming took 5 bases from V and 6 from J; bases not matched to a gene: 19. Germline lookup yields CDR1 SGHTS and CDR2 YDEGEE. CDR3 loop: CASSPVGGTAPTDGYTF. CDR3 DNA: TGTGCCAGCAGTCCGGTCGGCGGGACAGCCCCTACCGATGGCTACACCTTC.

The genes are TRBV15 and TRBJ2-1, with 7 bases lining up with TRBD2. J lost 0 bases, V lost 5 bases, and 1 base had no gene match. The germline gives CDR1 LNHNV, CDR2 YYDKDF (reference sequence). CDR3 length: 14 amino acids. CDR3 residues: CATSGGSSYNEQFF. The CDR3 bases are TGTGCCACCAGCGGCGGGAGCTCCTACAATGAGCAGTTCTTC.

V gene TRBV6-5 combines with J gene TRBJ1-2; TRBD1 matches 10 bases. Germline V CDR1 and CDR2: MNHEY, SVGAGI. The V gene end was trimmed by 6 bases and the J gene end by 6 bases; junction bases not matched to a gene: 7. This CDR3 comprises 14 residues. CDR3 sequence reads: CASRNTGTGDGYTF. DNA for the CDR3: TGTGCCAGCAGGAACACCGGGACAGGGGATGGCTACACCTTC.

The rearrangement uses TRBV7-9 and TRBJ1-2; D is ambiguous. V lost 6 bases and J 4 bases, leaving 15 bases between the germline ends. Germline V gene data show CDR1 as SEHNR and CDR2 as FQNEAQ (reference sequence). The CDR3 consists of 14 residues. The CDR3: CASSSEPQSYGYTF. The CDR3 bases are TGTGCCAGCAGTTCCGAGCCGCAATCCTATGGCTACACCTTC. Drawing the rest from reference TRBV7-9 and TRBJ1-2, the complete variable domain is DTGVSQNPRHKITKRGQNVTFRCDPISEHNRLYWYRQTLGQGPEFLTYFQNEAQLEKSRLLSDRFSAERPKGSFSTLEIQRTEQGDSAMYLCASSSEPQSYGYTFGSGTRLTVV.

The rearrangement joins TRBV13 to TRBJ1-2; 7 bases fit TRBD1. J was trimmed by 3 bases and V by 5 bases; bases with no gene match: 6. The CDR3 is 14 residues long. The germline V gene encodes CDR1 PRHDT and CDR2 FYEKMQ (reference sequence). CDR3 in DNA: TGTGCCAGCAGCATTAAAACAGGGGACTATGGCTACACCTTC. Its translation is CASSIKTGDYGYTF.

A single count supports this clone. The V call is TRBV7-2, the J call TRBJ2-2; D call uncertain. The V gene lost 5 bases and the J gene lost 1 base, with 11 bases spanning the gap. Per the germline V gene, CDR1 is SGHTA and CDR2 is FQGNSA. The CDR3 totals 15 residues. The CDR3 nucleotides are TGTGCCAGCAGCCCGTCCTTCTGGAACACCGGGGAGCTGTTTTTT. This encodes CASSPSFWNTGELFF.

This clone was seen a few times. The chain couples TRBV5-6 to TRBJ2-3, with 10 positions matching TRBD2. The germline CDR1 and CDR2 sequences are SGHDT and YYEEEE. This CDR3 contains 15 residues. Losses at the gene ends were 2 bases for V and 1 base for J; bases not matched to a gene: 1. This CDR3 reads CASSLAGGGTDTQYF. The DNA for the CDR3 is TGTGCCAGCAGCTTAGCGGGGGGGGGCACAGATACGCAGTATTTT. Combining the CDR3 with reference TRBV5-6 and TRBJ2-3 gives the whole variable domain DAGVTQSPTHLIKTRGQQVTLRCSPKSGHDTVSWYQQALGQGPQFIFQYYEEEERQRGNFPDRFSGHQFPNYSSELNVNALLLGDSALYLCASSLAGGGTDTQYFGPGTRLTVL.

The chain uses TRBV4-1 and TRBJ2-3, with 9 bases that match TRBD1. Germline trimming cut 4 bases from V and 4 bases from J; bases unmatched to any gene: 12. CDR1 is MGHRA and CDR2 is YSYEKL in the germline V gene. The CDR3 runs 17 residues. The CDR3 loop is CASSPQPGQGFPDTQYF. CDR3 nucleotides: TGCGCCAGCAGCCCTCAACCGGGACAGGGATTCCCAGATACGCAGTATTTT.

The chain combines TRBV6-6 with TRBJ2-1; 7 bases align to TRBD1. The CDR3 contains 13 residues. Unmatched junction bases numbered 10, after V lost 5 bases and J lost 12 bases. Germline V gives CDR1 MNHNY, CDR2 SVGAGI (reference sequence). The CDR3 bases are TGTGCCAGCAGTCAGGCCAGGGGGTTGTGGCAGTTCTTC. Its protein product is CASSQARGLWQFF.

There are a few counts of this clone. This chain links TRBV6-1 with TRBJ2-2; D remains ambiguous. The CDR3 covers 14 residues. The germline CDR1 and CDR2 sequences are MNHNS and SASEGT. Deletions cut 1 base from V and 6 bases from J, with 9 bases between. CDR3 residues: CASSEESTSGELFF. The CDR3, as DNA: TGTGCCAGCAGTGAAGAAAGTACATCCGGGGAGCTGTTTTTT.

The chain employs TRBV9 and TRBJ1-1, with 7 positions matching TRBD1. CDR1 and CDR2 from the germline V gene are SGDLS and YYNGEE. CDR3 length: 13 amino acids. J gave up 3 bases and V 3 bases, and 2 bases lay outside the gene matches. CDR3: CASSGQGYTEAFF. The CDR3 nucleotides are TGTGCCAGCAGCGGACAGGGATACACTGAAGCTTTCTTT.

The V call is TRBV6-5, the J call TRBJ2-1, with D possibly matching TRBD2 (5 bases). The ends were cut back, 6 bases at V and 6 bases at J, with 12 bases in the middle. Germline CDR1 MNHEY, CDR2 SVGAGI. The CDR3 is made up of 13 amino acids. CDR3 nucleotides: TGTGCCAGCAGCCCGGACTCCGTCAATGAGCAGTTCTTC. Translation: CASSPDSVNEQFF.

This clone was seen more than once but under ten times. The chain recombines TRBV9 with TRBJ2-1; a possible D gene is TRBD2 (6 bases). Germline V lookup: CDR1 SGDLS, CDR2 YYNGEE. This CDR3 is 15 amino acids long. V lost 4 bases to trimming and J lost 7 bases, with 18 bases between them. CDR3 sequence: CASSPSWTIKNEQFF. CDR3 DNA: TGTGCCAGCAGCCCGAGTTGGACTATCAAGAATGAGCAGTTCTTC. Drawing the rest from reference TRBV9 and TRBJ2-1, the complete variable domain is DSGVTQTPKHLITATGQRVTLRCSPRSGDLSVYWYQQSLDQGLQFLIQYYNGEERAKGNILERFSAQQFPDLHSELNLSSLELGDSALYFCASSPSWTIKNEQFFGPGTRLTVL.